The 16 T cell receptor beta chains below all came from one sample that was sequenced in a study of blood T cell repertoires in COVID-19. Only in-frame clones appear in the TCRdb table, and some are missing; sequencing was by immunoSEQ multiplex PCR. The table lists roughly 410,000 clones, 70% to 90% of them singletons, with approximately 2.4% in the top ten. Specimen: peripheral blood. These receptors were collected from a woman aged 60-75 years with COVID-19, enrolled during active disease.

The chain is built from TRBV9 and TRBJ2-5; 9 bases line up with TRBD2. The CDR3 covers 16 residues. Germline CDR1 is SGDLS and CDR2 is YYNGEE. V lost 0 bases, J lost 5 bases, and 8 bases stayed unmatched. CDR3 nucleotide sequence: TGTGCCAGCAGCGTAGGTTTTTCACTAGCGGGCGAGACCCAGTACTTC. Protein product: CASSVGFSLAGETQYF.

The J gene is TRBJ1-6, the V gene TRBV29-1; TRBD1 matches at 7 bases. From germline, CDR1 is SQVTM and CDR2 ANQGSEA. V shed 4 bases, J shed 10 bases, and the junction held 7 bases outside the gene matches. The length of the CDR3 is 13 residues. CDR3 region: CSVGQGAGSPLHF. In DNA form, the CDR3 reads TGCAGCGTTGGACAGGGCGCGGGATCACCCCTCCACTTT.

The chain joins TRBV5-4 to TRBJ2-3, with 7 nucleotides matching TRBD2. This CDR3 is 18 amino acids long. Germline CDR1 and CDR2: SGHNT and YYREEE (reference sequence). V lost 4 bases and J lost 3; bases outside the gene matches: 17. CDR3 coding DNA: TGTGCCAGCAGCCCCCCCGGGTTGCGGGGGTTGGGTACAGATACGCAGTATTTT. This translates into CASSPPGLRGLGTDTQYF.

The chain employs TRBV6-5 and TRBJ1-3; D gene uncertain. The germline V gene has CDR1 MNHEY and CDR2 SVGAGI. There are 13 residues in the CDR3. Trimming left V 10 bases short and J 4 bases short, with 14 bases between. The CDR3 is CATKQFGGNTIYF. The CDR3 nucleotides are TGTGCCACCAAACAGTTTGGGGGAAACACCATATATTTT.

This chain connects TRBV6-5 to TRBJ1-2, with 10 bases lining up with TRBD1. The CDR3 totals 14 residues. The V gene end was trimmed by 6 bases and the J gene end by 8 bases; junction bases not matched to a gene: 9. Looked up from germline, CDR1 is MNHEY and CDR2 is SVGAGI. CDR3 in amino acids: CASRYPGQGMGYTF. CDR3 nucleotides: TGTGCCAGCAGGTATCCGGGACAGGGGATGGGCTACACCTTC.

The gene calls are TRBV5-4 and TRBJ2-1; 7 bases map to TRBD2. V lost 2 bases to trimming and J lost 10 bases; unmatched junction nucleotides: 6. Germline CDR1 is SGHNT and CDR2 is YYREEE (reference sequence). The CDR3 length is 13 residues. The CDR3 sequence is CASSLTSVPEQFF. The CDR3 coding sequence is TGTGCCAGCAGCTTAACTAGCGTTCCGGAGCAGTTCTTC.

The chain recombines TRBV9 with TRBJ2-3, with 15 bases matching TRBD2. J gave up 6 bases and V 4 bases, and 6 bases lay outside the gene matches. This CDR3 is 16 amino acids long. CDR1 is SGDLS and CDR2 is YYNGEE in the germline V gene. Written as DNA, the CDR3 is TGTGCCAGCAGCCGGACTAGCGGGGGGGCCTCGGATACGCAGTATTTT. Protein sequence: CASSRTSGGASDTQYF.

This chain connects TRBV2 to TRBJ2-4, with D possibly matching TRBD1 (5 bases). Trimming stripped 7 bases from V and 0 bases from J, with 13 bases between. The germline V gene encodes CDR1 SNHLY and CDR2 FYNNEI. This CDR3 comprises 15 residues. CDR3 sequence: CASTPRVIAKNIQYF. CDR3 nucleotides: TGTGCCAGCACTCCCAGGGTGATAGCCAAAAACATTCAGTACTTC.

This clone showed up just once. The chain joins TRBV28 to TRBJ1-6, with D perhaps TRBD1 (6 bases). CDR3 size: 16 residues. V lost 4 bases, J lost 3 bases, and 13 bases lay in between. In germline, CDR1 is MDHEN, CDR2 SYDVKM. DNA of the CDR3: TGTGCCAGCAGTTCCGCTGGACAGCTCTATAATTCACCCCTCCACTTT. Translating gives CASSSAGQLYNSPLHF.

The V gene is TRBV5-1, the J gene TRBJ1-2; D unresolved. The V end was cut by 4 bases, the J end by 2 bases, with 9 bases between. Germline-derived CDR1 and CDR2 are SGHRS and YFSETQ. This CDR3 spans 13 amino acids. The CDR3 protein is CASSLPGNYGYTF. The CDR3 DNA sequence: TGCGCCAGCAGCCTCCCGGGGAACTATGGCTACACCTTC. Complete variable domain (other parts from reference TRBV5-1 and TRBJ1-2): KAGVTQTPRYLIKTRGQQVTLSCSPISGHRSVSWYQQTPGQGLQFLFEYFSETQRNKGNFPGRFSGRQFSNSRSEMNVSTLELGDSALYLCASSLPGNYGYTFGSGTRLTVV.

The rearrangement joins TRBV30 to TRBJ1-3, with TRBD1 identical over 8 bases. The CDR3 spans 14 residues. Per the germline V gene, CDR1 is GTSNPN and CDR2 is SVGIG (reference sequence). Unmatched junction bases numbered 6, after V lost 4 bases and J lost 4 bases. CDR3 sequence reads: CAWMDRDRGNTIYF. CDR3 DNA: TGTGCCTGGATGGACAGGGACCGAGGAAACACCATATATTTT.

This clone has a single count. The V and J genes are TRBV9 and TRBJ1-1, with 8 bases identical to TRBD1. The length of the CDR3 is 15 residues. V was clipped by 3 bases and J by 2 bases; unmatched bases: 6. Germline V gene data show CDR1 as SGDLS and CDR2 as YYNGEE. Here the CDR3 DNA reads TGTGCCAGCAGCGCCGGGACAGGTATAAACACTGAAGCTTTCTTT. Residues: CASSAGTGINTEAFF.

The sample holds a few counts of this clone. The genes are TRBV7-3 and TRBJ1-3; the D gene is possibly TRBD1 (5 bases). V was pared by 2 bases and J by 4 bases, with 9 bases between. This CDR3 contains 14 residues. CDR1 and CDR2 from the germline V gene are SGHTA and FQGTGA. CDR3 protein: CASSLDSSGNTIYF. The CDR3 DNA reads TGTGCCAGCAGCTTAGACAGCTCGGGAAACACCATATATTTT.

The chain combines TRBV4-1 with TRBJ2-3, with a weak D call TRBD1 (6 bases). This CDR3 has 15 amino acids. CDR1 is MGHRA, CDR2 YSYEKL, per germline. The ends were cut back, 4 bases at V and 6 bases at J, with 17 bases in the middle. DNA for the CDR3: TGCGCCAGCAGCCCGGGACACGTCCTGATGGATACGCAGTATTTT. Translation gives CASSPGHVLMDTQYF.

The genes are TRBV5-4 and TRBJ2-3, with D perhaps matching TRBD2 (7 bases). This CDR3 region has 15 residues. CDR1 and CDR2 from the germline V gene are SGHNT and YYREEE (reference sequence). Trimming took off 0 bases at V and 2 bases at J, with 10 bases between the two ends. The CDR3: CASSLEGGYTDTQYF. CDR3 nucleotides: TGTGCCAGCAGCTTGGAGGGGGGGTACACAGATACGCAGTATTTT.

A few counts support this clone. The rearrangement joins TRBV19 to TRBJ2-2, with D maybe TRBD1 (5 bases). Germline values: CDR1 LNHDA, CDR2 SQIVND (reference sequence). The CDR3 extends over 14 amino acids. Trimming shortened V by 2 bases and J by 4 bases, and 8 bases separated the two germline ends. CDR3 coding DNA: TGTGCCAGTAGTATACAGGGAAGCACCGGGGAGCTGTTTTTT. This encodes CASSIQGSTGELFF. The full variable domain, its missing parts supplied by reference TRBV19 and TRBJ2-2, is DGGITQSPKYLFRKEGQNVTLSCEQNLNHDAMYWYRQDPGQGLRLIYYSQIVNDFQKGDIAEGYSVSREKKESFPLTVTSAQKNPTAFYLCASSIQGSTGELFFGEGSRLTVL.